The 21 T cell receptor beta chains in this list originate from one sample, sequenced in a study of cytomegalovirus exposure and HLA in healthy donors. The PCR employed 60 Vbeta primers together with 13 Jbeta primers. Generated by immunoSEQ multiplex PCR, the TCRdb table keeps only in-frame clones and is missing some. The data contain about 86,000 clones, around 79% of them seen just once; the ten biggest clones take up roughly 14%. Material: PBMCs. The receptors here all came from a woman aged 35 to 49 in good health and CMV-seropositive.

This chain joins TRBV5-5 and TRBJ1-6; 7 nucleotides align to TRBD1. The CDR3 contains 14 residues. Germline CDR1 and CDR2: SGHKS and YYEKEE (reference sequence). Germline trimming cut 0 bases from V and 9 bases from J; bases unmatched to any gene: 3. The DNA of the CDR3 is TGTGCCAGCAGCTTGGGTCAGGGGGTTTCACCCCTCCACTTT. This gives the protein CASSLGQGVSPLHF.

This chain joins TRBV28 and TRBJ1-2; 7 nucleotides line up with TRBD1. CDR3 size: 13 residues. The V gene end was trimmed by 4 bases and the J gene end by 2 bases; junction bases not matched to a gene: 1. CDR1 is MDHEN, CDR2 SYDVKM, per germline. Here the CDR3 DNA reads TGTGCCAGCAGTTCGGGACAGAACTATGGCTACACCTTC. This sequence encodes CASSSGQNYGYTF.

This chain connects TRBV18 to TRBJ1-1; 11 bases map to TRBD1. This CDR3 is 16 amino acids long. V lost 1 base, J lost 7 bases, and 8 bases stayed unmatched. Germline CDR1 and CDR2: KGHSH and LQKENI. The CDR3 DNA sequence: TGTGCCAGCTCACCACTCGACTCGGGACAGGGGGGTGAAGCTTTCTTT. Translated, it gives CASSPLDSGQGGEAFF.

J is TRBJ2-2 and V is TRBV27; 13 bases are shared with TRBD2. Germline V gives CDR1 MNHEY, CDR2 SMNVEV (reference sequence). The CDR3 consists of 19 residues. V gave up 5 bases and J gave up 0 bases; unmatched junction bases: 9. Here the CDR3 reads CASSPKSGTSGTNTGELFF. The DNA for the CDR3 is TGTGCCAGCAGTCCGAAATCCGGGACTAGCGGGACGAACACCGGGGAGCTGTTTTTT.

The chain is built from TRBV19 and TRBJ1-1; TRBD1 is a possible D gene (6 bases). From germline, CDR1 is LNHDA and CDR2 SQIVND (reference sequence). Deletions cut 1 base from V and 4 bases from J, with 13 bases between. This CDR3 has 15 amino acids. The CDR3 coding sequence is TGTGCCAGTAGTATAGGTTCAGGGGTGAGCACTGAAGCTTTCTTT. This translates into CASSIGSGVSTEAFF.

The chain employs TRBV7-2 and TRBJ2-2; 7 positions agree with TRBD1. CDR3 length equals 13 residues. V trimming: 4 bases; J trimming: 6 bases; junction bases outside the gene matches: 2. The germline V gene encodes CDR1 SGHTA and CDR2 FQGNSA. The CDR3 DNA reads TGTGCCAGCAGCTACAGGGGATCCGGGGAGCTGTTTTTT. Its protein product is CASSYRGSGELFF.

The CDR3 region has the DNA TGTGCCAGCAGTGACCAGGAGGGGTCCTACGAGCAGTACTTC. This encodes CASSDQEGSYEQYF. The rearrangement links TRBV2 to TRBJ2-7; a possible D gene is TRBD2 (6 bases). In germline, CDR1 is SNHLY, CDR2 FYNNEI. This CDR3 is built from 14 residues. V was cut by 3 bases and J by 1 base, with 10 bases left in between.

The chain joins TRBV4-2 to TRBJ1-1; D may be TRBD1 (6 bases). V was shortened by 0 bases and J by 1 base, with 18 bases between the two germline ends. Germline V gene sequence: CDR1 LGHNA, CDR2 YNFKEQ. CDR3 size: 18 residues. The CDR3 bases are TGTGCCAGCAGCCAAGATAGGGCCACTGCGGGGGCGAACACTGAAGCTTTCTTT. This sequence encodes CASSQDRATAGANTEAFF.

This clone was seen a single time. Additional DNA sequences in this sample encode the identical CDR3. The chain recombines TRBV5-4 with TRBJ2-7; 10 bases align to TRBD2. This CDR3 region has 15 residues. CDR1 and CDR2 (germline): SGHNT, YYREEE (reference sequence). V trimming: 6 bases; J trimming: 5 bases; junction bases outside the gene matches: 11. The CDR3 nucleotides read TGTGCCAGCAAGTTTTGGCTAGCGGGGGAAAACGAGCAGTACTTC. Translating gives CASKFWLAGENEQYF.

This clone was detected only a few times. V gene TRBV6-5 combines with J gene TRBJ2-7; TRBD1 matches at 11 bases. CDR1 is MNHEY, CDR2 SVGAGI, per germline. The CDR3 is 14 residues long. With 6 bases clipped from V and 3 bases from J, the junction kept 4 bases outside the gene matches. CDR3 region: CASSRGTGGYEQYF. CDR3 DNA: TGTGCCAGCAGCCGCGGGACAGGGGGCTACGAGCAGTACTTC.

The V gene is TRBV5-6, the J gene TRBJ1-6; D unclear. The CDR3 extends over 15 amino acids. Deletions cut 6 bases from V and 7 bases from J, with 17 bases between. Germline V lookup: CDR1 SGHDT, CDR2 YYEEEE. Here the CDR3 DNA reads TGTGCCAGCATTCTCTGGAAGGAGGGAAATTCACCCCTCCACTTT. This translates into CASILWKEGNSPLHF.

This clone was seen once. V usage is TRBV19 and J usage is TRBJ1-1, with D uncertain. The V end was cut by 6 bases, the J end by 4 bases, with 9 bases between. Germline CDR1 is LNHDA and CDR2 is SQIVND (reference sequence). The CDR3 has 12 amino acids. CDR3 sequence reads: CASRGRVTEAFF. CDR3 nucleotide sequence: TGTGCCAGTAGGGGTCGGGTCACTGAAGCTTTCTTT.

The chain links TRBV7-9 to TRBJ1-1, with unresolved D. The CDR3 consists of 11 residues. Germline values: CDR1 SEHNR, CDR2 FQNEAQ (reference sequence). V shed 7 bases and J shed 12 bases, with 15 bases lying between them. CDR3 region: CASTKTGTTFF. CDR3 bases: TGTGCCAGCACCAAAACGGGTACAACTTTCTTT.

This chain joins TRBV5-1 and TRBJ2-5; 7 bases map to TRBD1. The V gene's germline CDR1 is SGHRS and CDR2 YFSETQ. V lost 3 bases to trimming and J lost 0 bases; unmatched junction nucleotides: 11. This CDR3 spans 17 amino acids. CDR3 in DNA: TGCGCCAGCAGCTACCTACCGACAGGGAATAACCAAGAGACCCAGTACTTC. Translating gives CASSYLPTGNNQETQYF. The variable domain in full, with the rest retrieved from reference TRBV5-1 and TRBJ2-5, is KAGVTQTPRYLIKTRGQQVTLSCSPISGHRSVSWYQQTPGQGLQFLFEYFSETQRNKGNFPGRFSGRQFSNSRSEMNVSTLELGDSALYLCASSYLPTGNNQETQYFGPGTRLLVL.

The CDR3 DNA follows: TGCGCCAGCAGCCCCGAGGACAGTGCAACTAATGAAAAACTGTTTTTT. Translated: CASSPEDSATNEKLFF. V usage is TRBV4-3 and J usage is TRBJ1-4; D is possibly TRBD1 (6 bases). The V gene lost 4 bases and the J gene lost 0 bases, with 12 bases spanning the gap. CDR3 length equals 16 residues. Germline V gives CDR1 LGHNA, CDR2 YSLEER.

This chain connects TRBV28 to TRBJ2-7, with TRBD1 matching over 7 bases. The CDR3 loop spans 14 amino acids. After removal of 5 bases from V and 2 bases from J, the junction contained 6 bases not matched to a gene. The germline gives CDR1 MDHEN, CDR2 SYDVKM. The CDR3 DNA is TGTGCCAGCAGTATTCTCCAGGGGGCCTACGAGCAGTACTTC. Protein product: CASSILQGAYEQYF.

This clone came up once. The chain is built from TRBV29-1 and TRBJ2-3, with a weak D call TRBD2 (5 bases). This CDR3 comprises 14 residues. Deletions cut 1 base from V and 5 bases from J, with 13 bases between. From germline, CDR1 is SQVTM and CDR2 ANQGSEA. The CDR3 is CSVEGGLKGDTQYF. The DNA of the CDR3 is TGCAGCGTTGAAGGTGGACTCAAGGGAGATACGCAGTATTTT.

This rearrangement joins TRBV30 to TRBJ1-2, with no clear D. Germline V gives CDR1 GTSNPN, CDR2 SVGIG (reference sequence). V was trimmed by 0 bases and J by 4 bases, leaving 15 bases between them. The CDR3 runs to 15 residues. CDR3 nucleotide sequence: TGTGCCTGGAGTGTACAATTGGGTCAGCGCTATGGCTACACCTTC. It is translated as CAWSVQLGQRYGYTF.

The chain has TRBV4-2 and TRBJ1-1; a weak D match, TRBD1 (6 bases). CDR3 length equals 17 residues. The ends were cut back, 1 base at V and 1 base at J, with 16 bases in the middle. Germline V lookup: CDR1 LGHNA, CDR2 YNFKEQ. The CDR3 DNA follows: TGTGCCAGCAGCCAAGCCCCAATCGCGACAGGGAACACTGAAGCTTTCTTT. Protein product: CASSQAPIATGNTEAFF.

The chain links TRBV9 to TRBJ2-7, with D maybe TRBD2 (5 bases). In germline, CDR1 is SGDLS, CDR2 YYNGEE. The CDR3 has 15 amino acids. The ends were cut back, 0 bases at V and 4 bases at J, with 14 bases in the middle. This chain's CDR3 is CASSVGMGSLYEQYF. The CDR3 DNA is TGTGCCAGCAGCGTAGGAATGGGGAGTCTATACGAGCAGTACTTC. The whole variable domain, filled in from reference TRBV9 and TRBJ2-7, reads DSGVTQTPKHLITATGQRVTLRCSPRSGDLSVYWYQQSLDQGLQFLIQYYNGEERAKGNILERFSAQQFPDLHSELNLSSLELGDSALYFCASSVGMGSLYEQYFGPGTRLTVT.

The chain is built from TRBV5-1 and TRBJ2-7; 8 nucleotides line up with TRBD2. Per the germline V gene, CDR1 is SGHRS and CDR2 is YFSETQ. J lost 0 bases, V lost 0 bases, and 2 bases had no gene match. This CDR3 region has 15 residues. CDR3 region: CASSLVAGSSYEQYF. DNA of the CDR3: TGCGCCAGCAGCTTGGTAGCGGGGTCCTCCTACGAGCAGTACTTC.